This is a list of T cell receptor beta chains from one sample in a study of blood T cell repertoires in COVID-19. The table came from immunoSEQ multiplex PCR; TCRdb's copy has only in-frame clones and leaves some out. The data contain 300,000 to 450,000 clones, 89% of them singletons. Input material: peripheral blood. These receptors came from a woman aged 25 to 39 with COVID-19, enrolled during active disease. The CDR3 runs from the conserved cysteine through the conserved F or W. The D gene is left open where the match is weak. Clone size is not always given. Where it is, it says once, few, many or a class for expanded clones.

abundance	d_gene	v_gene	j_gene	CDR3aa	CDR3nt
NA	NA	TRBV9	TRBJ1-5	CASSVGGSGGQPQHF	TGTGCCAGCAGCGTAGGGGGGTCGGGGGGTCAGCCCCAGCATTTT
NA	NA	TRBV25-1	TRBJ2-2	CASRGRGGTGELFF	TGTGCCAGCAGGGGCAGGGGCGGTACCGGGGAGCTGTTTTTT
NA	TRBD1	TRBV30	TRBJ1-2	CAWSDYRGDYGYTF	TGTGCCTGGAGCGATTACAGGGGTGACTATGGCTACACCTTC
NA	NA	TRBV7-2	TRBJ2-7	CASSFGDGEQYF	TGTGCCAGCAGCTTTGGAGACGGAGAGCAGTACTTC
NA	NA	TRBV3-1/TRBV3-2	TRBJ1-5	CASSRSAAQPQHF	TGTGCCAGCAGCCGTTCGGCGGCTCAGCCCCAGCATTTT
once	TRBD2	TRBV18	TRBJ2-1	CASSPPAGGPGEQFF	TGTGCCAGCTCACCCCCAGCGGGAGGGCCGGGTGAGCAGTTCTTC
NA	TRBD1	TRBV6-5	TRBJ1-3	CASQPGQGGNTIYF	TGTGCCAGCCAGCCGGGACAGGGTGGAAACACCATATATTTT
NA	TRBD1	TRBV3-1/TRBV3-2	TRBJ2-1	CASSQGTGSSYNEQFF	TGTGCCAGCAGCCAAGGGACAGGAAGCTCCTACAATGAGCAGTTCTTC
once	TRBD1	TRBV7-2	TRBJ1-2	CASSLGTGDGYTF	TGTGCCAGCAGCTTAGGGACAGGGGATGGCTACACCTTC
NA	NA	TRBV6-1	TRBJ1-5	CASSDMTDLTTSNQPQHF	TGTGCCAGCAGTGATATGACAGACCTGACGACCAGCAATCAGCCCCAGCATTTT
NA	NA	TRBV6-1	TRBJ1-2	CASSERRDSHGYTF	TGTGCCAGCAGTGAAAGACGAGACTCCCATGGCTACACCTTC
NA	NA	TRBV18	TRBJ2-3	CASSISMRSSGPADTQYF	TGTGCCAGCTCAATTTCCATGCGTAGTAGTGGGCCCGCAGATACGCAGTATTTT
NA	NA	TRBV2	TRBJ2-7	CASRPFLQTYEQYF	TGTGCCAGCAGGCCATTTCTACAGACCTACGAGCAGTACTTC
NA	NA	TRBV7-9	TRBJ1-2	CASSLEVGSGYTF	TGTGCCAGCAGCTTAGAAGTGGGGAGCGGCTACACCTTC
once	NA	TRBV19	TRBJ1-1	CASSMGGDPRTEAFF	TGTGCCAGTAGTATGGGGGGGGACCCGAGGACTGAAGCTTTCTTT
NA	TRBD1	TRBV10-2	TRBJ1-6	CASSGDRRYNSPLHF	TGCGCCAGCAGTGGGGACAGGCGATATAATTCACCCCTCCACTTT
once	TRBD2	TRBV7-8	TRBJ2-1	CASSLATSGRGAEQFF	TGTGCCAGCAGCTTAGCCACTAGCGGGAGGGGGGCTGAGCAGTTCTTC
NA	NA	TRBV28	TRBJ1-2	CASSGSGDGYGYTF	TGTGCCAGCAGTGGATCAGGGGATGGCTATGGCTACACCTTC
NA	NA	TRBV7-2	TRBJ1-1	CASSPSQGNTEAFF	TGTGCCAGCAGCCCAAGTCAGGGAAACACTGAAGCTTTCTTT
NA	NA	TRBV7-8	TRBJ1-3	CASSTSGVGNTIYF	TGTGCCAGCAGCACGTCGGGGGTTGGAAACACCATATATTTT
NA	TRBD2	TRBV28	TRBJ2-3	CASSLYPGGNTDTQYF	TGTGCCAGCAGTTTATATCCGGGGGGAAACACAGATACGCAGTATTTT
NA	TRBD2	TRBV7-8	TRBJ2-5	CASSRLAGGLKTQYF	TGTGCCAGCAGCCGCCTAGCGGGGGGGCTGAAGACCCAGTACTTC
NA	NA	TRBV19	TRBJ1-3	CASRPTVGHLKRNTIYF	TGTGCCAGTAGACCAACCGTCGGACACCTAAAAAGAAACACCATATATTTT
NA	TRBD1	TRBV11-2	TRBJ2-1	CASSLTGVGEQFF	TGTGCCAGCAGCTTGACAGGGGTCGGTGAGCAGTTCTTC
NA	TRBD2	TRBV24-1	TRBJ2-1	CATTRGEGNEQFF	TGTGCCACCACCCGGGGGGAGGGCAATGAGCAGTTCTTC
NA	TRBD1	TRBV18	TRBJ1-3	CASSPQGASHSGNTIYF	TGTGCCAGCTCACCACAGGGGGCGAGCCACTCTGGAAACACCATATATTTT
NA	NA	TRBV5-1	TRBJ2-1	CASSLGPDEQFF	TGCGCCAGCAGCTTGGGTCCGGATGAGCAGTTCTTC
NA	NA	TRBV7-2	TRBJ2-3	CASSSQPPTDTQYF	TGTGCCAGCAGCTCACAGCCCCCCACAGATACGCAGTATTTT
NA	NA	TRBV6-2/TRBV6-3	TRBJ1-4	CASSSVSTNEKLFF	TGTGCCAGCAGTTCTGTTTCAACTAATGAAAAACTGTTTTTT
NA	TRBD2	TRBV7-2	TRBJ2-2	CAIEWLAGVKPDTGELFF	TGTGCCATCGAATGGTTGGCGGGAGTAAAACCGGACACCGGGGAGCTGTTTTTT
NA	TRBD2	TRBV24-1	TRBJ2-1	CATSDTLAGALNEQFF	TGTGCCACCAGTGATACCCTAGCGGGAGCGTTAAATGAGCAGTTCTTC
NA	TRBD2	TRBV6-2/TRBV6-3	TRBJ2-1	CASSSLAGLAYNEQFF	TGTGCCAGCAGTTCCCTAGCGGGGCTGGCCTACAATGAGCAGTTCTTC
NA	NA	TRBV10-3	TRBJ1-1	CAISESEYTEAFF	TGTGCCATCAGTGAGTCCGAGTACACTGAAGCTTTCTTT
NA	NA	TRBV7-9	TRBJ1-6	CASSLSFARQGNSPLHF	TGTGCCAGCAGCTTATCCTTCGCTCGGCAGGGGAATTCACCCCTCCACTTT
NA	NA	TRBV9	TRBJ2-3	CASTLSWGGGTDTQYF	TGTGCCAGCACCCTAAGCTGGGGCGGTGGCACAGATACGCAGTATTTT
NA	TRBD1	TRBV4-3	TRBJ2-7	CASSQDPLRGMGQGLGEQYF	TGCGCCAGCAGCCAAGACCCCTTGAGAGGCATGGGACAGGGCCTCGGCGAGCAGTACTTC
NA	NA	TRBV5-5	TRBJ1-4	CASSSPGTTNEKLFF	TGTGCCAGCAGCTCCCCCGGGACAACTAATGAAAAACTGTTTTTT
once	NA	TRBV25-1	TRBJ1-2	CASSEAGRGVNYGYTF	TGTGCCAGCAGTGAAGCAGGGAGGGGAGTAAACTATGGCTACACCTTC
NA	TRBD1	TRBV24-1	TRBJ1-2	CATSELRDRVWGYTF	TGTGCCACCAGTGAACTCCGGGACAGGGTGTGGGGCTACACCTTC
NA	NA	TRBV6-5	TRBJ2-5	CASRGAQETQYF	TGTGCCAGCAGGGGGGCCCAAGAGACCCAGTACTTC